This entry lists 6 T cell receptor beta chains sequenced from one sample in a study of blood T cell repertoires in COVID-19. Sequenced by immunoSEQ multiplex PCR; TCRdb stores in-frame clones only, minus some. This table holds 200,000 to 250,000 clones, about nine tenths found once. What was sequenced was peripheral blood. The receptors here all came from a man between 50 and 59 years old with COVID-19, enrolled during active disease.

The genes are TRBV7-8 and TRBJ2-1, with 10 nucleotides matching TRBD2. Germline assignment: CDR1 SGHVS and CDR2 FQNEAQ. This CDR3 has 14 residues. The junction had 5 bases not matched to a gene; V was cut back by 6 bases and J by 6 bases. CDR3 loop: CASRKRGGLNEQFF. The CDR3 nucleotides read TGTGCCAGCAGGAAGCGGGGGGGCCTCAATGAGCAGTTCTTC.

The chain employs TRBV5-1 and TRBJ2-5; perhaps TRBD2 as D (5 bases). Germline CDR1 reads SGHRS; CDR2 reads YFSETQ. The ends were cut back, 1 base at V and 4 bases at J, with 11 bases in the middle. The length of the CDR3 is 14 residues. DNA for the CDR3: TGCGCCAGCAGCTTGTTGCGGGCGGGAGAGACCCAGTACTTC. Translated, it gives CASSLLRAGETQYF.

This chain links TRBV6-5 with TRBJ1-3; D gene unclear. CDR1 MNHEY and CDR2 SVGAGI come from the germline V gene. The CDR3 length is 12 residues. V gave up 5 bases and J gave up 8 bases, with 10 bases separating them. This CDR3 reads CASSRQTDTIYF. The CDR3 DNA is TGTGCCAGCAGTCGACAAACTGACACCATATATTTT.

The J gene is TRBJ2-3, the V gene TRBV24-1, with 9 nucleotides matching TRBD1. The CDR3 length is 17 residues. Trimming took 3 bases from V and 3 from J; bases not matched to a gene: 9. Germline values: CDR1 KGHDR, CDR2 SFDVKD. CDR3 residues: CATSDRRTGGETDTQYF. The CDR3 DNA follows: TGTGCCACCAGTGATAGACGAACAGGGGGCGAAACAGATACGCAGTATTTT.

The chain has TRBV30 and TRBJ2-1; 9 bases line up with TRBD2. The CDR3 loop spans 13 amino acids. The J segment lost 10 bases and the V segment lost 1 base, leaving 5 bases of the junction unmatched. The germline gives CDR1 GTSNPN, CDR2 SVGIG (reference sequence). The CDR3 nucleotides read TGTGCCTGGAGTGGCGGGAGGGCCAAGGAGCAGTTCTTC. This encodes CAWSGGRAKEQFF.

The V and J genes are TRBV5-1 and TRBJ2-2, with 8 bases fitting TRBD1. With 3 bases clipped from V and 0 bases from J, the junction kept 4 bases outside the gene matches. Germline CDR1 SGHRS, CDR2 YFSETQ. The CDR3 is 16 amino acids. CDR3: CASSYPTGANTGELFF. Here the CDR3 DNA reads TGCGCCAGCAGCTACCCGACAGGGGCGAACACCGGGGAGCTGTTTTTT.